This paragraph covers one TCR beta chain sequence. The data originate from a study of OX40 agonist ivuxolimab in advanced cancers. Across the study: Patients received intravenous ivuxolimab every 2 weeks at 0.01 to 10 mg/kg.

Autoimmune disease history or systemic immunosuppression barred patients. Only in-frame clones appear in the TCRdb table, and some are missing; sequencing was by immunoSEQ multiplex PCR. In the table there are 30,000 to 40,000 clones, about four fifths of which are singletons. This clonotype was sampled from an adult with an advanced solid tumor such as melanoma, head and neck, liver or kidney cancer. The sample consisted of CD4+ or CD8+ T cells sorted from blood, taken in a trial of the OX40 agonist ivuxolimab.

CDR3 sequence: CASRADRQETQYF. In DNA, the CDR3 is TGTGCCAGCAGAGCCGACAGACAAGAGACCCAGTACTTC. The chain uses TRBV2 and TRBJ2-5; a possible D gene is TRBD1 (5 bases). Trimming pared 6 bases from V and 2 bases from J, leaving 10 bases between. The length of the CDR3 is 13 residues. Germline V CDR1 and CDR2: SNHLY, FYNNEI.